The next 26 T cell receptor beta chains were all read from a single sample in a study of radiotherapy plus CTLA-4 blockade in lung cancer. Some clones are missing from TCRdb's copy, which holds only in-frame ones; the method was immunoSEQ multiplex PCR. The table has around 32,000 clones, more than 80% seen once. The sample in question was peripheral blood, obtained from a patient treated with radiotherapy plus ipilimumab. These TCRs come from a human donor with non-small cell lung cancer that progressed on radiotherapy plus ipilimumab.

The V call is TRBV18, the J call TRBJ1-3, with 9 bases aligning to TRBD1. V lost 5 bases and J lost 4; bases outside the gene matches: 6. The CDR3 runs 15 residues. The germline CDR1 and CDR2 sequences are KGHSH and LQKENI. DNA for the CDR3: TGTGCCAGCTCATCACAGGGGGCGCAGGGAAACACCATATATTTT. Its translation: CASSSQGAQGNTIYF. Drawing the rest from reference TRBV18 and TRBJ1-3, the complete variable domain is NAGVMQNPRHLVRRRGQEARLRCSPMKGHSHVYWYRQLPEEGLKFMVYLQKENIIDESGMPKERFSAEFPKEGPSILRIQQVVRGDSAAYFCASSSQGAQGNTIYFGEGSWLTVV.

This chain joins TRBV25-1 and TRBJ2-7; 10 nucleotides align to TRBD1. The V and J ends lost 7 bases and 2 bases, in that order; junction bases with no gene match: 5. The CDR3 extends over 14 amino acids. CDR1 is MGHDK and CDR2 is SYGVNS in the germline V gene. The CDR3 loop is CASIPGTGAYEQYF. Written as DNA, the CDR3 is TGTGCCAGCATCCCCGGGACAGGGGCCTACGAGCAGTACTTC.

The V gene is TRBV6-1, the J gene TRBJ1-5; D might be TRBD1 (6 bases). V gave up 8 bases and J gave up 10 bases, with 24 bases separating them. Germline V gene sequence: CDR1 MNHNS, CDR2 SASEGT. The CDR3 loop spans 15 amino acids. Here the CDR3 DNA reads TGTGCCAGCTGCTTAACACAGGGTGCCGTGGGTCCCCAGCATTTT. The encoded protein is CASCLTQGAVGPQHF.

The chain is built from TRBV7-9 and TRBJ1-1, with 7 bases lining up with TRBD1. The CDR3 consists of 15 residues. The V and J ends lost 5 bases and 2 bases, in that order; junction bases with no gene match: 8. The germline V gene has CDR1 SEHNR and CDR2 FQNEAQ (reference sequence). In DNA form, the CDR3 reads TGTGCCAGCAGCCCTAGTGGGACAGCAAACACTGAAGCTTTCTTT. It encodes CASSPSGTANTEAFF.

This clone occurred a few times. The chain joins TRBV27 to TRBJ2-5; 13 bases align to TRBD2. Germline V gene data show CDR1 as MNHEY and CDR2 as SMNVEV (reference sequence). The CDR3 covers 15 residues. The J segment lost 7 bases and the V segment lost 4 bases, leaving 6 bases of the junction unmatched. The CDR3 DNA reads as TGTGCCAGCAGTTCACTAGCGGGGGGGCCCGGGACCCAGTACTTC. Amino acid sequence: CASSSLAGGPGTQYF.

The chain has TRBV6-1 and TRBJ2-2; 7 nucleotides line up with TRBD1. This CDR3 comprises 15 residues. V was clipped by 6 bases and J by 0 bases; unmatched bases: 4. Germline V gene sequence: CDR1 MNHNS, CDR2 SASEGT. In DNA, the CDR3 is TGTGCCAGCAGGAGGACAGGAACGAACACCGGGGAGCTGTTTTTT. This encodes CASRRTGTNTGELFF.

The J gene is TRBJ1-6, the V gene TRBV6-6; D may be TRBD1 (6 bases). V was trimmed by 6 bases and J by 0 bases, leaving 12 bases between them. Germline lookup yields CDR1 MNHNY and CDR2 SVGAGI (reference sequence). There are 16 residues in the CDR3. Written as DNA, the CDR3 is TGTGCCAGCAGCCGGACAGCCAGCTCCTATAATTCACCCCTCCACTTT. Its translation: CASSRTASSYNSPLHF.

The V gene is TRBV4-3, the J gene TRBJ2-5; D is perhaps TRBD1 (5 bases). Looked up from germline, CDR1 is LGHNA and CDR2 is YSLEER. The CDR3 has 14 amino acids. Trimming pared 0 bases from V and 7 bases from J, leaving 12 bases between. CDR3 DNA sequence: TGCGCCAGCAGCCAAGAAATGGGGCTGGGGACCCAGTACTTC. Encoded protein: CASSQEMGLGTQYF.

The chain carries TRBV19 and TRBJ2-1, with TRBD2 matching 12 bases. CDR3 length: 17 residues. Germline values: CDR1 LNHDA, CDR2 SQIVND (reference sequence). The V gene end was trimmed by 3 bases and the J gene end by 7 bases; junction bases not matched to a gene: 10. The CDR3: CASSIPLLAGGMNEQFF. The CDR3 nucleotides are TGTGCCAGTAGTATCCCCCTACTAGCGGGGGGTATGAATGAGCAGTTCTTC.

The chain carries TRBV13 and TRBJ2-7; D possibly corresponds to TRBD1 (6 bases). Germline V lookup: CDR1 PRHDT, CDR2 FYEKMQ (reference sequence). Trimming stripped 1 base from V and 0 bases from J, with 13 bases between. The CDR3 spans 16 residues. CDR3: CASSLEGNRASYEQYF. The CDR3 nucleotides are TGTGCCAGCAGCTTAGAGGGGAACAGGGCCTCCTACGAGCAGTACTTC.

The chain combines TRBV18 with TRBJ1-2, with D perhaps TRBD1 (6 bases). Germline V gene data show CDR1 as KGHSH and CDR2 as LQKENI. This CDR3 contains 16 residues. The ends were cut back, 8 bases at V and 0 bases at J, with 19 bases in the middle. The CDR3 sequence is CASAMRGTLTNYGYTF. The CDR3 nucleotides read TGTGCCAGCGCAATGAGGGGGACACTCACTAACTATGGCTACACCTTC.

The chain joins TRBV19 to TRBJ2-6; 8 bases line up with TRBD1. V dropped 4 bases and J dropped 0; count of bases not matched to a gene: 5. This CDR3 is 17 amino acids long. Germline V gene lookup returns CDR1 LNHDA and CDR2 SQIVND (reference sequence). This chain's CDR3 is CASSSDRGPSGANVLTF. The CDR3 region has the DNA TGTGCCAGTAGTAGCGACAGGGGCCCCTCTGGGGCCAACGTCCTGACTTTC.

This clone was picked up a small number of times. V usage is TRBV29-1 and J usage is TRBJ2-7; TRBD1 matches at 12 bases. The CDR3 length is 13 residues. Germline CDR1 and CDR2: SQVTM and ANQGSEA. Germline trimming cut 6 bases from V and 6 bases from J; bases unmatched to any gene: 6. The DNA of the CDR3 is TGCAGCGTAGAGGGGACAGGGGGCGCCGAGCAGTACTTC. Residues: CSVEGTGGAEQYF.

This clone was recorded a few times. The chain combines TRBV4-3 with TRBJ1-1; 8 bases agree with TRBD1. In germline, CDR1 is LGHNA, CDR2 YSLEER. The CDR3 covers 13 residues. V was pared by 6 bases and J by 5 bases, with 5 bases of the junction left unmatched. The CDR3 DNA reads TGCGCCAGCAGTCAACAGGGGGATACTGAAGCTTTCTTT. This sequence encodes CASSQQGDTEAFF.

V gene TRBV13 combines with J gene TRBJ2-5, with TRBD2 identical over 11 bases. The CDR3 has 16 amino acids. Germline V gene sequence: CDR1 PRHDT, CDR2 FYEKMQ (reference sequence). Trimming cost V 5 bases and J 5 bases; bases outside gene matches: 10. The CDR3 sequence is CASSHRVAGGAETQYF. Written as DNA, the CDR3 is TGTGCCAGCAGCCACAGAGTAGCGGGGGGGGCGGAGACCCAGTACTTC. Complete variable domain (other parts from reference TRBV13 and TRBJ2-5): AAGVIQSPRHLIKEKRETATLKCYPIPRHDTVYWYQQGPGQDPQFLISFYEKMQSDKGSIPDRFSAQQFSDYHSELNMSSLELGDSALYFCASSHRVAGGAETQYFGPGTRLLVL.

The genes are TRBV4-2 and TRBJ1-1; the D gene is possibly TRBD1 (5 bases). The germline V gene encodes CDR1 LGHNA and CDR2 YNFKEQ. The CDR3 has 14 residues. V dropped 0 bases and J dropped 1 base, with 6 bases sitting between them. CDR3 DNA sequence: TGTGCCAGCAGCCAAGACGGGGGGAACACTGAAGCTTTCTTT. Translating it yields CASSQDGGNTEAFF.

The CDR3 nucleotides are TGTGCCAGCAGCTCACAGGGCAACGAGCAGTACTTC. It codes for CASSSQGNEQYF. This chain uses TRBV6-5 with TRBJ2-7, with D tentatively TRBD1 (6 bases). The V end lost 6 bases, the J end lost 5 bases, and 11 bases lay between the germline ends. This CDR3 spans 12 amino acids. The germline V gene encodes CDR1 MNHEY and CDR2 SVGAGI.

The chain has TRBV11-2 and TRBJ2-7; 13 positions match TRBD2. Germline trimming cut 3 bases from V and 3 bases from J; bases unmatched to any gene: 2. Germline V CDR1 and CDR2: SGHAT, FQNNGV. The length of the CDR3 is 15 residues. The CDR3 is CASSLTSGGHYEQYF. The CDR3 DNA sequence: TGTGCCAGCAGCTTGACTAGCGGGGGGCACTACGAGCAGTACTTC. The variable domain in full, with the rest retrieved from reference TRBV11-2 and TRBJ2-7, is EAGVAQSPRYKIIEKRQSVAFWCNPISGHATLYWYQQILGQGPKLLIQFQNNGVVDDSQLPKDRFSAERLKGVDSTLKIQPAKLEDSAVYLCASSLTSGGHYEQYFGPGTRLTVT.

The V call is TRBV20-1, the J call TRBJ2-7, with D unresolved. CDR1 and CDR2 (germline): DFQATT, SNEGSKA (reference sequence). This CDR3 spans 11 amino acids. Trimming took 6 bases from V and 2 from J, leaving 8 bases between them. The CDR3 DNA follows: TGCAGTGCCCTCTCGGCCTACGAGCAGTACTTC. It translates to CSALSAYEQYF.

J is TRBJ2-7 and V is TRBV5-4; 11 bases match TRBD2. CDR1 and CDR2 (germline): SGHNT, YYREEE (reference sequence). There are 13 residues in the CDR3. V trimming: 6 bases; J trimming: 4 bases; junction bases outside the gene matches: 3. The CDR3 region has the DNA TGTGCCAGCACTAGCGGGGGGTCTTACGAGCAGTACTTC. Amino acid sequence: CASTSGGSYEQYF.

This clone has a handful of counts. The chain links TRBV5-6 to TRBJ2-5, with 9 bases identical to TRBD2. V lost 2 bases, J lost 5 bases, and 7 bases stayed unmatched. The CDR3 runs 15 residues. Germline CDR1 SGHDT, CDR2 YYEEEE. CDR3 sequence reads: CASSFQRGADETQYF. For the CDR3, the DNA is TGTGCCAGCAGCTTTCAGCGGGGGGCCGATGAGACCCAGTACTTC. The full variable domain, its missing parts supplied by reference TRBV5-6 and TRBJ2-5, is DAGVTQSPTHLIKTRGQQVTLRCSPKSGHDTVSWYQQALGQGPQFIFQYYEEEERQRGNFPDRFSGHQFPNYSSELNVNALLLGDSALYLCASSFQRGADETQYFGPGTRLLVL.

The chain links TRBV18 to TRBJ1-1; 8 bases fit TRBD1. CDR1 and CDR2 (germline): KGHSH, LQKENI. CDR3 size: 17 residues. V lost 3 bases and J lost 0; bases outside the gene matches: 9. CDR3 protein: CASSPYPDRALNTEAFF. The DNA of the CDR3 is TGTGCCAGCTCACCCTACCCGGACAGGGCTCTGAACACTGAAGCTTTCTTT.

Regarding this clone: One junction end disagrees with the germline gene, perhaps due to a read error. This chain connects TRBV29-1 to TRBJ1-1; 8 bases match TRBD1. The CDR3 length is 13 residues. The V gene's germline CDR1 is SQVTM and CDR2 ANQGSEA. CDR3 DNA sequence: TGCAGCGTTTACAGGGGGGTGAACACTAAAGCTTTCTTT. The encoded protein is CSVYRGVNTKAFF.

The chain combines TRBV29-1 with TRBJ1-2, with D uncertain. The V gene's germline CDR1 is SQVTM and CDR2 ANQGSEA. The CDR3 is 10 amino acids. V dropped 5 bases and J dropped 8 bases, with 9 bases sitting between them. CDR3 DNA sequence: TGCAGCGTTCGGGAGGTAGGCTACACCTTC. This translates into CSVREVGYTF.

The CDR3 protein is CASSHGAGTNTGELFF. CDR3 bases: TGCGCCAGCAGCCACGGAGCAGGGACGAACACCGGGGAGCTGTTTTTT. This chain uses TRBV4-1 with TRBJ2-2, with D perhaps matching TRBD1 (5 bases). Germline CDR1 and CDR2: MGHRA and YSYEKL. Trimming took 3 bases from V and 0 from J, leaving 11 bases between them. The CDR3 totals 16 residues.

The CDR3 nucleotides are TGCGCCAGCAGCGCTCAAGGCGGGGGTTCGTACAATGAGCAGTTCTTC. It translates to CASSAQGGGSYNEQFF. The chain links TRBV4-1 to TRBJ2-1, with 7 bases identical to TRBD2. The CDR3 is 16 residues long. Unmatched junction bases numbered 11, after V lost 5 bases and J lost 4 bases. The V gene's germline CDR1 is MGHRA and CDR2 YSYEKL.